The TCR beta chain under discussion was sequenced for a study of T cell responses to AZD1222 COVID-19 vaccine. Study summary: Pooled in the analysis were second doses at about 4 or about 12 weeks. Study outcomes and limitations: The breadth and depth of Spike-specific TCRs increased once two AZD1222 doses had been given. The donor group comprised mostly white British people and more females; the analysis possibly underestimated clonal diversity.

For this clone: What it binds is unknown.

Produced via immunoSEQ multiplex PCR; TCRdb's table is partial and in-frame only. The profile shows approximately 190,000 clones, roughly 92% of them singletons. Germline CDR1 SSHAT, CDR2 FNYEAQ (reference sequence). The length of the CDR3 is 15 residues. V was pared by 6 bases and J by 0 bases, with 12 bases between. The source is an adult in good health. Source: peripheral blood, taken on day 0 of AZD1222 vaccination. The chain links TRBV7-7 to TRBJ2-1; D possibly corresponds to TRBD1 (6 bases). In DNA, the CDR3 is TGTGCCAGCAGTCCGGACAGTTCCTCCTACAATGAGCAGTTCTTC. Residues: CASSPDSSSYNEQFF. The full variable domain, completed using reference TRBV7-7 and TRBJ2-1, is GAGVSQSPRYKVTKRGQDVTLRCDPISSHATLYWYQQALGQGPEFLTYFNYEAQPDKSGLPSDRFSAERPEGSISTLTIQRTEQRDSAMYRCASSPDSSSYNEQFFGPGTRLTVL.